The entry below describes one T cell receptor beta chain. Its antigen is currently unknown. This sample was included in a study of somatic mutations in cytotoxic T cells in rheumatoid arthritis. The wider study: The authors flow-sorted some V beta antibody-stained T-cell populations at nearly 100% purity, including V beta1+ cells that they sequenced for TCRB.

With V trimmed by 7 bases and J by 4 bases, 5 bases remained unmatched. Germline V gives CDR1 MNHNS, CDR2 SASEGT. The CDR3 consists of 15 residues. Authors' data handling: Patient CD8+ clones above 1% seldom matched published virus-specific TCRB sequences. Some clones are missing from TCRdb's copy, which holds only in-frame ones; the method was immunoSEQ multiplex PCR. V, J and clone size are those of that table, while D and trimming were read from the DNA. The sample includes nearly 4,500 clones, about four fifths seen only once; the top ten take over 25%. Whole-study results and caveats: CD8+ T-cell clonality showed no significant difference between rheumatoid arthritis patients and age-matched healthy controls. Multiple comparisons were not accounted for in the slight TRBV07 underrepresentation seen in rheumatoid arthritis patients.

The TCR comes from a woman in her fifties or sixties with rheumatoid arthritis. The chain recombines TRBV6-1 with TRBJ2-5; 14 bases are shared with TRBD2. Sequencing was performed on CD8+ T cells sorted from blood. The CDR3, as DNA: TGTGCCAGCATGCTGACTAGCGGGGGGGGAGAGACCCAGTACTTC. The encoded protein is CASMLTSGGGETQYF.